This T cell receptor (beta chain) was identified during a study of cytomegalovirus exposure and HLA in healthy donors. Concerning this clone itself: The antigen is unknown.

Study-level results: Immune exposure was documented only through CMV serostatus.

Every donor was a healthy person donating bone marrow. Germline V CDR1 and CDR2: SGHRS, YFSETQ. V was clipped by 0 bases and J by 8 bases; unmatched bases: 6. There are 15 residues in the CDR3. The PCR contained 60 Vbeta and 13 Jbeta primers. The protocol was immunoSEQ multiplex PCR, while the TCRdb copy is restricted to in-frame clones and leaves out a portion. This table holds 150,000 to 200,000 clones, over 75% found once. This sequence originates from a woman aged 30 to 39 in good health and CMV-seronegative. Specimen: PBMCs. The rearrangement joins TRBV5-1 to TRBJ2-1; 9 positions agree with TRBD2. CDR3 protein: CASSLGSGSFDEQFF. The CDR3 nucleotides are TGCGCCAGCAGCTTGGGTAGCGGGAGTTTCGATGAGCAGTTCTTC.